The 30 T cell receptor beta chains reported below all come from one sample, sequenced in a study of cytomegalovirus exposure and HLA in healthy donors. With 60 Vbeta and 13 Jbeta primers, the PCR was carried out. Here immunoSEQ multiplex PCR was the method, and the copy in TCRdb shows in-frame clones only, minus some. The sample carries around 160,000 clones, nearly 80% recorded once. The sequenced sample was PBMCs. Receptors originate from a man in his forties or fifties in good health and CMV-seropositive.

The V gene is TRBV9, the J gene TRBJ2-3; TRBD2 might be the D (6 bases). Between the trimmed V and J ends, which lost 2 bases and 0 bases, there was a span of 7 bases. The CDR3 totals 14 residues. The germline gives CDR1 SGDLS, CDR2 YYNGEE. In DNA, the CDR3 is TGTGCCAGCAGCGTCAGCGGGAGCACAGATACGCAGTATTTT. Protein sequence: CASSVSGSTDTQYF.

The chain carries TRBV6-6 and TRBJ1-5, with 8 bases aligning to TRBD1. Trimming took 0 bases from V and 4 from J; bases not matched to a gene: 2. The germline V gene encodes CDR1 MNHNY and CDR2 SVGAGI (reference sequence). CDR3 length equals 15 residues. The CDR3 nucleotides read TGTGCCAGCAGTTACTCTTGGACAGGGAATCAGCCCCAGCATTTT. This codes for CASSYSWTGNQPQHF.

The V and J genes are TRBV5-4 and TRBJ2-2; 9 nucleotides agree with TRBD2. V was pared by 5 bases and J by 2 bases, with 7 bases of the junction left unmatched. Germline lookup yields CDR1 SGHNT and CDR2 YYREEE (reference sequence). This CDR3 is built from 16 residues. The CDR3 reads CASRLSGSVNTGELFF. For the CDR3, the DNA is TGTGCCAGCAGACTTAGCGGGAGCGTAAACACCGGGGAGCTGTTTTTT.

The table lists this clone with a few counts. V and J are TRBV6-4 and TRBJ2-1; D perhaps matches TRBD2 (5 bases). Germline CDR1 reads MRHNA; CDR2 reads SNTAGT. The CDR3 has 14 amino acids. Between the trimmed V and J ends, which lost 2 bases and 5 bases, there was a span of 10 bases. CDR3 DNA sequence: TGTGCCAGCAGTGACGAGGGCCGAGACAATGAGCAGTTCTTC. Protein: CASSDEGRDNEQFF.

The CDR3 DNA follows: TGTGCCAGCTCACCACCGCAGATCTCAACCGGGGAGCTGTTTTTT. The encoded protein is CASSPPQISTGELFF. The chain couples TRBV18 to TRBJ2-2; D remains ambiguous. With 0 bases removed from V and 5 bases from J, the gap between germline ends came to 10 bases. Germline V gene lookup returns CDR1 KGHSH and CDR2 LQKENI. CDR3 length: 15 residues.

This chain connects TRBV5-1 to TRBJ2-3; 10 bases are a match to TRBD1. The CDR3 runs 15 residues. CDR1 is SGHRS and CDR2 is YFSETQ in the germline V gene. The V segment lost 3 bases and the J segment 1 base; nucleotides outside the gene matches: 2. The DNA of the CDR3 is TGCGCCAGCAGCTACGGACAGGGGGGCACAGATACGCAGTATTTT. This gives the protein CASSYGQGGTDTQYF.

This clone was counted once. The gene calls are TRBV30 and TRBJ1-2, with a weak D call TRBD1 (6 bases). Trimming pared 5 bases from V and 4 bases from J, leaving 14 bases between. Looked up from germline, CDR1 is GTSNPN and CDR2 is SVGIG (reference sequence). The CDR3 contains 13 residues. Written as DNA, the CDR3 is TGTGCCTGGGCTGGGGACACCAGCTATGGCTACACCTTC. Translating it yields CAWAGDTSYGYTF.

This rearrangement joins TRBV30 to TRBJ1-1; D is unclear. Germline assignment: CDR1 GTSNPN and CDR2 SVGIG (reference sequence). With 0 bases removed from V and 3 bases from J, the gap between germline ends came to 11 bases. This CDR3 has 14 amino acids. CDR3 protein: CAWSVWEGDTEAFF. As DNA, the CDR3 is TGTGCCTGGAGTGTATGGGAGGGAGACACTGAAGCTTTCTTT.

The V call is TRBV6-5, the J call TRBJ2-5; no clear D gene. The J call may not be correct, given that the DNA end is closer to TRBJ2-7. CDR1 and CDR2 from the germline V gene are MNHEY and SVGAGI. CDR3 length: 12 amino acids. The CDR3 DNA is TGTGCCAGCAGTGTTAGCTCCTACGAGCAGTACTTC. Residues: CASSVSSYEQYF.

The CDR3 reads CASSLGTQHYGYTF. DNA for the CDR3: TGTGCCAGCAGCTTAGGTACACAGCACTATGGCTACACCTTC. V gene TRBV7-2 combines with J gene TRBJ1-2; D unresolved. Trimming stripped 1 base from V and 3 bases from J, with 9 bases between. Germline values: CDR1 SGHTA, CDR2 FQGNSA. The CDR3 runs 14 residues.

In DNA, the CDR3 is TGTGCCAGCAGCTTAGGTGTTAGTTCAGAGACCCAGTACTTC. Encoded protein: CASSLGVSSETQYF. The chain employs TRBV7-3 and TRBJ2-5; no reliable D call. The CDR3 is 14 residues long. Germline V gene data show CDR1 as SGHTA and CDR2 as FQGTGA. Trimming stripped 2 bases from V and 4 bases from J, with 11 bases between.

Worth noting for this clone: One end of the junction fails to match germline, which may point to a read error. The chain joins TRBV7-9 to TRBJ1-2; TRBD1 aligns across 7 bases. The CDR3 covers 15 residues. Per the germline V gene, CDR1 is SEHNR and CDR2 is FQNEAQ (reference sequence). In DNA, the CDR3 is TGTTCCAGCAGCCTGTCACAGGGGAACAACTATGGCTACACCTTC. Protein: CSSSLSQGNNYGYTF.

This chain connects TRBV5-4 to TRBJ2-3; D gene unclear. The V gene's germline CDR1 is SGHNT and CDR2 YYREEE (reference sequence). The V and J ends lost 4 bases and 0 bases respectively, with 18 bases between them. This CDR3 has 17 residues. CDR3 protein: CASSLPRGQSSTDTQYF. The CDR3, as DNA: TGTGCCAGCAGCCTTCCGAGAGGTCAATCTAGCACAGATACGCAGTATTTT.

This clone is a singleton in its sample. V usage is TRBV28 and J usage is TRBJ2-1, with 9 nucleotides matching TRBD1. The V gene's germline CDR1 is MDHEN and CDR2 SYDVKM. After removal of 5 bases from V and 1 base from J, the junction contained 6 bases not matched to a gene. The CDR3 loop spans 16 amino acids. The CDR3 DNA reads as TGTGCCAGCAGTCCCAGACAGGGGGTTTCCTACAATGAGCAGTTCTTC. This encodes CASSPRQGVSYNEQFF.

The V call is TRBV4-1, the J call TRBJ2-2, with D possibly being TRBD2 (7 bases). Germline-derived CDR1 and CDR2 are MGHRA and YSYEKL. The germline V and J ends were trimmed by 1 base and 4 bases, with 13 bases remaining between them. CDR3 length: 16 amino acids. CDR3: CASSQVTGGGTGELFF. The DNA for the CDR3 is TGCGCCAGCAGCCAAGTTACGGGGGGCGGCACCGGGGAGCTGTTTTTT.

This clone was observed a few times. The chain employs TRBV4-2 and TRBJ2-1; 7 positions agree with TRBD2. The junction had 11 bases not matched to a gene; V was cut back by 1 base and J by 5 bases. The CDR3 has 17 amino acids. The germline V gene encodes CDR1 LGHNA and CDR2 YNFKEQ. The CDR3 bases are TGTGCCAGCAGCCAAGGTGGGTTGGCGGGAGACGACAATGAGCAGTTCTTC. Residues: CASSQGGLAGDDNEQFF.

This chain joins TRBV9 and TRBJ2-2; perhaps TRBD1 as D (8 bases). Trimming shortened V by 7 bases and J by 10 bases, and 17 bases separated the two germline ends. Per germline, CDR1 SGDLS and CDR2 YYNGEE. The CDR3 length is 13 residues. The CDR3 is CASGQGGGQELFF. As DNA, the CDR3 is TGTGCCAGCGGACAGGGAGGGGGGCAGGAGCTGTTTTTT. The whole variable domain, remainder taken from reference TRBV9 and TRBJ2-2, is DSGVTQTPKHLITATGQRVTLRCSPRSGDLSVYWYQQSLDQGLQFLIQYYNGEERAKGNILERFSAQQFPDLHSELNLSSLELGDSALYFCASGQGGGQELFFGEGSRLTVL.

This chain joins TRBV28 and TRBJ2-1, with D possibly being TRBD1 (6 bases). Germline CDR1 MDHEN, CDR2 SYDVKM. V lost 8 bases and J lost 7, with 18 bases in between. The CDR3 consists of 14 residues. DNA for the CDR3: TGTGCCAGCTCTCTTCAGGGGTGGGGAAATGAGCAGTTCTTC. Its protein product is CASSLQGWGNEQFF.

This clone was counted a single time. This chain uses TRBV6-5 with TRBJ1-1, with no clear D. V shed 5 bases and J shed 4 bases, with 14 bases lying between them. This CDR3 is built from 14 residues. Germline V gives CDR1 MNHEY, CDR2 SVGAGI. This chain's CDR3 is CASSRRRATTEAFF. The DNA for the CDR3 is TGTGCCAGCAGTCGGCGGCGGGCCACCACTGAAGCTTTCTTT.

The CDR3 protein is CASSPEGGDFMNTEAFF. CDR3 nucleotides: TGCGCCAGCAGCCCCGAGGGGGGGGACTTCATGAACACTGAAGCTTTCTTT. This chain uses TRBV5-1 with TRBJ1-1; the D gene is possibly TRBD1 (6 bases). V was clipped by 4 bases and J by 0 bases, with 19 bases between them. The V gene's germline CDR1 is SGHRS and CDR2 YFSETQ. The CDR3 contains 17 residues. Looking up the rest from reference TRBV5-1 and TRBJ1-1 gives the full variable domain: KAGVTQTPRYLIKTRGQQVTLSCSPISGHRSVSWYQQTPGQGLQFLFEYFSETQRNKGNFPGRFSGRQFSNSRSEMNVSTLELGDSALYLCASSPEGGDFMNTEAFFGQGTRLTVV.

This chain uses TRBV28 with TRBJ2-7; TRBD2 agrees at 11 bases. V was clipped by 6 bases and J by 5 bases; unmatched bases: 12. The CDR3 is made up of 16 amino acids. CDR1 is MDHEN, CDR2 SYDVKM, per germline. In DNA form, the CDR3 reads TGTGCCAGCAGATTACCGGGACTAGCGGCTTCTGACGAGCAGTACTTC. Protein product: CASRLPGLAASDEQYF.

The V call is TRBV6-1, the J call TRBJ2-6; D is undetermined. The CDR3 runs 15 residues. CDR1 is MNHNS and CDR2 is SASEGT in the germline V gene. The V gene lost 4 bases and the J gene lost 3 bases, with 10 bases spanning the gap. This chain's CDR3 is CASSGGPSGANVLTF. CDR3 DNA sequence: TGTGCCAGCAGTGGTGGGCCGAGTGGGGCCAACGTCCTGACTTTC.

The chain recombines TRBV29-1 with TRBJ2-7, with TRBD2 as a possible D gene (5 bases). V lost 2 bases and J 1 base, leaving 9 bases between the germline ends. The germline gives CDR1 SQVTM, CDR2 ANQGSEA. The CDR3 is 13 residues long. CDR3 sequence: CSVEPGDSYEQYF. CDR3 DNA sequence: TGCAGCGTTGAACCCGGGGATTCCTACGAGCAGTACTTC.

The V and J genes are TRBV10-2 and TRBJ2-1, with 7 bases identical to TRBD1. Germline trimming cut 4 bases from V and 0 bases from J; bases unmatched to any gene: 3. The CDR3 totals 15 residues. CDR1 is WSHSY, CDR2 SAAADI, per germline. For the CDR3, the DNA is TGCGCCAGCAGTGGACAGGGAAACTCCTACAATGAGCAGTTCTTC. Translation: CASSGQGNSYNEQFF.

The V call is TRBV11-1, the J call TRBJ2-5; 10 bases align to TRBD2. After removal of 3 bases from V and 3 bases from J, the junction contained 13 bases not matched to a gene. Looked up from germline, CDR1 is SGHAT and CDR2 is FQDESV (reference sequence). The CDR3 extends over 18 amino acids. CDR3 sequence: CASSFKLAGTLVEETQYF. The CDR3 DNA follows: TGTGCCAGCAGCTTTAAACTAGCGGGGACATTAGTCGAAGAGACCCAGTACTTC.

The V gene is TRBV27, the J gene TRBJ1-2, with 8 bases fitting TRBD1. Looked up from germline, CDR1 is MNHEY and CDR2 is SMNVEV (reference sequence). With V trimmed by 7 bases and J by 8 bases, 6 bases remained unmatched. The CDR3 totals 12 residues. CDR3: CASKKQGGGYTF. CDR3 coding DNA: TGTGCCAGCAAAAAACAGGGGGGAGGCTACACCTTC.

The gene calls are TRBV2 and TRBJ2-6; 9 bases line up with TRBD1. V shed 8 bases, J shed 1 base, and the junction held 9 bases outside the gene matches. This CDR3 is 17 amino acids long. The germline V gene has CDR1 SNHLY and CDR2 FYNNEI. In DNA form, the CDR3 reads TGTGCCAGCCGACGGCCGGGACAGGGTTCTGGGGCCAACGTCCTGACTTTC. Amino acid sequence: CASRRPGQGSGANVLTF. Full variable domain (missing parts from reference TRBV2 and TRBJ2-6): EPEVTQTPSHQVTQMGQEVILRCVPISNHLYFYWYRQILGQKVEFLVSFYNNEISEKSEIFDDQFSVERPDGSNFTLKIRSTKLEDSAMYFCASRRPGQGSGANVLTFGAGSRLTVL.

The rearrangement joins TRBV5-4 to TRBJ2-2; 13 bases map to TRBD2. The CDR3 runs 17 residues. Looked up from germline, CDR1 is SGHNT and CDR2 is YYREEE (reference sequence). The trim removed 4 bases at V and 3 bases at J, leaving 6 bases unmatched. The DNA for the CDR3 is TGTGCCAGCAGCCCATCCGGACTAGCGGGAGACACCGGGGAGCTGTTTTTT. It specifies CASSPSGLAGDTGELFF.

This CDR3 reads CASSLLAVETGELFF. The CDR3 region has the DNA TGCGCCAGCAGCTTGCTAGCGGTGGAAACCGGGGAGCTGTTTTTT. The chain uses TRBV5-1 and TRBJ2-2, with TRBD2 matching over 7 bases. This CDR3 has 15 residues. Germline V lookup: CDR1 SGHRS, CDR2 YFSETQ. The junction had 5 bases not matched to a gene; V was cut back by 1 base and J by 5 bases.

This chain joins TRBV5-1 and TRBJ1-3; tentative D call: TRBD1 (5 bases). The germline V gene encodes CDR1 SGHRS and CDR2 YFSETQ. This CDR3 has 16 amino acids. The V end lost 1 base, the J end lost 0 bases, and 11 bases lay between the germline ends. CDR3 DNA: TGCGCCAGCAGCTTGAATTTACAGGCCTCTGGAAACACCATATATTTT. It yields the protein CASSLNLQASGNTIYF. Supplemented by reference TRBV5-1 and TRBJ1-3, the full variable domain reads KAGVTQTPRYLIKTRGQQVTLSCSPISGHRSVSWYQQTPGQGLQFLFEYFSETQRNKGNFPGRFSGRQFSNSRSEMNVSTLELGDSALYLCASSLNLQASGNTIYFGEGSWLTVV.